This TCR beta chain was recorded in a study of cytomegalovirus exposure and HLA in healthy donors. Use of 60 Vbeta and 13 Jbeta primers characterized the PCR. Profiling relied on immunoSEQ multiplex PCR, and the TCRdb table lists in-frame clones only, not all of them. The table records tens of thousands of clones, approximately 75% of them present only once. The V gene's germline CDR1 is SGHRS and CDR2 YFSETQ. The V and J ends lost 4 bases and 0 bases respectively, with 8 bases between them. The CDR3 is made up of 14 amino acids. Only a few counts were recorded for this clone. Sequencing input: PBMCs. The chain has TRBV5-1 and TRBJ1-5; a weak D match, TRBD1 (5 bases). The clonotype originates from a man aged 55 to 69 in good health and CMV-seropositive. DNA of the CDR3: TGCGCCAGCAGCCCCGACAGTAGCAATCAGCCCCAGCATTTT. Translated, it gives CASSPDSSNQPQHF.